This T cell receptor (beta chain) originates from a study of breast tumors, draining lymph nodes, adjacent tissues. CDR3 size: 16 residues. The V segment lost 1 base and the J segment 5 bases; nucleotides outside the gene matches: 5. From the multiplex PCR reads, TCRdb called clonotypes with MiXCR, one entry per CDR3 protein. Of fewer than 250,000 distinct CDR3 sequences in the sample, approximately 31% are singletons; the top ten hold around 1.5%. In its sample, this clonotype was seen many times. Breast cancer patients provided tissue from their axillary draining lymph nodes. Sequencing was performed on axillary lymph node tissue. This TCR came from a female donor with breast cancer. Some clones in this sample may be carry-over from other donors' samples. The V and J genes are TRBV12-3 or TRBV12-4 and TRBJ2-5, with 12 bases identical to TRBD2. CDR3 in amino acids: CASSLELAGGRETQYF. CDR3 DNA sequence: TGTGCCAGCAGTTTAGAACTAGCGGGAGGAAGGGAGACCCAGTACTTC.